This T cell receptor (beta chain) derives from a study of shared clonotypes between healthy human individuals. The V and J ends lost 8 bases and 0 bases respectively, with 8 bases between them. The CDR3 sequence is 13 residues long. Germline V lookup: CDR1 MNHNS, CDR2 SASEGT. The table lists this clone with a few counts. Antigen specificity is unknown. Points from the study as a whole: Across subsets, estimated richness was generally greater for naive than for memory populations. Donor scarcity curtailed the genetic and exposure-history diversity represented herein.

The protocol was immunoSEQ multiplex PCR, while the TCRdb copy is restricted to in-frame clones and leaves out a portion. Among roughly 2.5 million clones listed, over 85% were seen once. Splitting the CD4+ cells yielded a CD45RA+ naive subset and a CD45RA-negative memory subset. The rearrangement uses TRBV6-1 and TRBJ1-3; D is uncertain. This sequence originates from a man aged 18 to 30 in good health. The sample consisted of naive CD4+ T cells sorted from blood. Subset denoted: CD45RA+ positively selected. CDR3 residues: CASVLGSGNTIYF. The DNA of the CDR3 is TGTGCCAGCGTACTTGGCTCTGGAAACACCATATATTTT.